These T cell receptor beta chains were read from a single sample in a study of T cell repertoires in cytomegalovirus infection. These TCRs are of unknown antigen specificity. TCRdb reprocessed the reads via MiXCR and lists one record per CDR3 protein. The sample includes roughly 730,000 distinct CDR3 sequences, roughly 36% of them seen just once. The sample here was cultured PBMCs, taken from culture after CMV antigen stimulation. All receptors come from a human donor in good health (CMV status not recorded). Some clones in this sample may be carry-over from other donors' samples. The CDR3 runs from the conserved cysteine through the conserved F or W. Each record gives: J gene, clone size, D gene, V gene, CDR3 protein, CDR3 DNA. A D gene is named only where the DNA matches it firmly. Clone sizes are given selectively: once, few, many, or a class where the clone is expanded.

J gene: TRBJ1-2
clone size: .
D gene: TRBD1
V gene: TRBV12-5
CDR3 protein: CASGADRGTGGYTF
CDR3 DNA: TGTGCTAGTGGTGCGGACAGGGGCACCGGTGGCTACACCTTC

J gene: TRBJ2-6
clone size: few
D gene: .
V gene: TRBV12-3/TRBV12-4
CDR3 protein: CASSFGISLEANVLTF
CDR3 DNA: TGTGCCAGCAGTTTCGGGATAAGTTTAGAGGCCAACGTCCTGACTTTC

J gene: TRBJ2-7
clone size: few
D gene: TRBD2
V gene: TRBV12-3/TRBV12-4
CDR3 protein: CASSVSGNSYEQYF
CDR3 DNA: TGTGCCAGCAGTGTTAGCGGGAACTCCTACGAGCAGTACTTC

J gene: TRBJ2-7
clone size: .
D gene: .
V gene: TRBV7-2
CDR3 protein: CASSRTISYEQYF
CDR3 DNA: TGTGCCAGCAGCCGGACTATCTCCTACGAGCAGTACTTC

J gene: TRBJ2-3
clone size: .
D gene: .
V gene: TRBV27
CDR3 protein: CASRKSNYQSTDTQYF
CDR3 DNA: TGTGCCAGCAGAAAAAGCAATTACCAAAGCACAGATACGCAGTATTTT

J gene: TRBJ1-2
clone size: .
D gene: .
V gene: TRBV18
CDR3 protein: CASSDGRSYGYTF
CDR3 DNA: TGTGCCAGCTCCGATGGTAGGAGCTATGGCTACACCTTC

J gene: TRBJ2-3
clone size: .
D gene: .
V gene: TRBV7-2
CDR3 protein: CASSPLGTDTSTQYF
CDR3 DNA: TGTGCCAGCAGCCCTCTTGGCACAGATACCAGTACGCAGTATTTT

J gene: TRBJ2-7
clone size: .
D gene: .
V gene: TRBV5-4
CDR3 protein: CASSLGGRLDEQYF
CDR3 DNA: TGTGCCAGCAGCTTGGGGGGGAGACTAGACGAGCAGTACTTC

J gene: TRBJ1-5
clone size: .
D gene: .
V gene: TRBV28
CDR3 protein: CASSLAGRTQHF
CDR3 DNA: TGTGCCAGCAGTTTGGCAGGACGAACCCAGCATTTT

J gene: TRBJ2-1
clone size: .
D gene: TRBD2
V gene: TRBV5-1
CDR3 protein: CASSLGLAGGVRHNEQFF
CDR3 DNA: TGCGCCAGCAGCTTAGGACTAGCGGGGGGGGTCAGACACAATGAGCAGTTCTTC

J gene: TRBJ2-2
clone size: many
D gene: .
V gene: TRBV6-1
CDR3 protein: CASRQGRGNTGELFF
CDR3 DNA: TGTGCCAGCAGACAGGGTCGGGGAAACACCGGGGAGCTGTTTTTT

J gene: TRBJ2-7
clone size: few
D gene: .
V gene: TRBV2
CDR3 protein: CASSEGGAYEQYF
CDR3 DNA: TGTGCCAGCAGTGAAGGCGGGGCCTACGAGCAGTACTTC

J gene: TRBJ2-3
clone size: .
D gene: .
V gene: TRBV4-2
CDR3 protein: CASSQDLTQGQYF
CDR3 DNA: TGTGCCAGCAGCCAAGATTTAACTCAAGGGCAGTATTTT

J gene: TRBJ1-5
clone size: .
D gene: .
V gene: TRBV7-8
CDR3 protein: CASSYNDQPQHF
CDR3 DNA: TGTGCCAGCAGCTATAATGATCAGCCCCAGCATTTT

J gene: TRBJ2-3
clone size: many
D gene: .
V gene: TRBV12-3/TRBV12-4
CDR3 protein: CASRTTTRTQYF
CDR3 DNA: TGTGCCAGCAGGACCACAACGCGCACGCAGTATTTT

J gene: TRBJ2-5
clone size: .
D gene: .
V gene: TRBV5-1
CDR3 protein: CASSLFGGPQETQYF
CDR3 DNA: TGCGCCAGCAGCTTGTTCGGAGGCCCCCAAGAGACCCAGTACTTC

J gene: TRBJ2-1
clone size: few
D gene: .
V gene: TRBV11-2
CDR3 protein: CASSLEGRVNEQFF
CDR3 DNA: TGTGCCAGCAGCTTAGAAGGGCGGGTCAATGAGCAGTTCTTC

J gene: TRBJ2-7
clone size: .
D gene: TRBD1
V gene: TRBV6-5
CDR3 protein: CASSYSGTGSYEQYF
CDR3 DNA: TGTGCCAGCAGTTACTCGGGGACAGGGTCCTACGAGCAGTACTTC

J gene: TRBJ1-4
clone size: many
D gene: .
V gene: TRBV7-2
CDR3 protein: CASSVRTPATNEKLFF
CDR3 DNA: TGTGCCAGCAGCGTCCGGACACCTGCAACTAATGAAAAACTGTTTTTT

J gene: TRBJ1-5
clone size: once
D gene: .
V gene: TRBV18
CDR3 protein: CASSPSLYQPQHF
CDR3 DNA: TGTGCCAGCTCACCTTCATTATATCAGCCCCAGCATTTT

J gene: TRBJ2-3
clone size: few
D gene: TRBD1
V gene: TRBV6-1
CDR3 protein: CASSGWTGASTDTQYF
CDR3 DNA: TGTGCCAGCAGTGGCTGGACAGGGGCTAGCACAGATACGCAGTATTTT

J gene: TRBJ2-5
clone size: .
D gene: .
V gene: TRBV7-2
CDR3 protein: CASSSRGAGAETQYF
CDR3 DNA: TGTGCCAGCAGCTCCAGAGGGGCCGGGGCAGAGACCCAGTACTTC